This T cell receptor (beta chain) was documented in a study of cytomegalovirus exposure and HLA in healthy donors. Study outcomes and limitations: Certain sequence variants were highly shared and formed a cluster, and this cluster was likely a sequencing artifact. The investigators catalogued under 200 TCR beta chains as cytomegalovirus-associated. Trimming of TCR beta V- and J-genes showed a link, identified in a later analysis, to a missense DCLRE1C variant.

A word on this clone: Its antigen is not known.

The PCR had 60 Vbeta and 13 Jbeta primers. The assay was immunoSEQ multiplex PCR, and TCRdb's table has in-frame clones only and misses some. Among fewer than 130,000 clones listed, around 80% were seen once. This TCR derives from a young man in good health and CMV-seropositive. Sequenced material: PBMCs.

The CDR3 nucleotides are TGTGCCAGCAGCACCAACCCTAAGGAGACAGATACGCAGTATTTT. This sequence encodes CASSTNPKETDTQYF. The chain has TRBV9 and TRBJ2-3; no reliable D call. CDR3 size: 15 residues. The germline V and J ends were trimmed by 4 bases and 3 bases, with 15 bases remaining between them. Germline V gene sequence: CDR1 SGDLS, CDR2 YYNGEE.